The 2 T cell receptor beta chains below all came from one sample that was sequenced in a study of T cell repertoires in cytomegalovirus infection. MiXCR, applied by TCRdb to the reads, yields one record per CDR3 protein. This table holds about 160,000 distinct CDR3 sequences, roughly 17% found once. The sample consisted of CD8+ T cells from PBMCs. The receptors originated from a human donor in good health (CMV status not recorded). Some clones in this sample may be carry-over from other donors' samples.

This clonotype has more than one count but fewer than ten. The chain joins TRBV15 to TRBJ2-1, with unresolved D. This CDR3 spans 12 amino acids. Germline CDR1 is LNHNV and CDR2 is YYDKDF (reference sequence). Trimming removed 0 bases from V and 7 bases from J, with 4 bases in between. CDR3 nucleotide sequence: TGTGCCACCAGCAGAGACGGGAATGAGCAGTTCTTC. Residues: CATSRDGNEQFF.

The chain combines TRBV6-6 with TRBJ2-5, with a weak D call TRBD2 (6 bases). The CDR3 consists of 15 residues. Trimming took 3 bases from V and 3 from J, leaving 14 bases between them. Germline CDR1 reads MNHNY; CDR2 reads SVGAGI (reference sequence). Here the CDR3 DNA reads TGTGCCAGCAGTTATATTACTAGCTCTAAAGAGACCCAGTACTTC. Translation gives CASSYITSSKETQYF.